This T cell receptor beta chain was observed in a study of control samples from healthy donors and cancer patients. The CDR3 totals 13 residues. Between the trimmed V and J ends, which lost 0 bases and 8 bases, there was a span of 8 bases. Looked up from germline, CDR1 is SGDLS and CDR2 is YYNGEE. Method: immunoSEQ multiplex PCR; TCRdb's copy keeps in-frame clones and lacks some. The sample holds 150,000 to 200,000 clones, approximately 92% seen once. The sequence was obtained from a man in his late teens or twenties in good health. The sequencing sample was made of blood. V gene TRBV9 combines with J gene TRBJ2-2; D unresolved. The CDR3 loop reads CASSVDLGGELFF. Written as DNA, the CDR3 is TGTGCCAGCAGCGTAGATCTGGGAGGGGAGCTGTTTTTT.